This T cell receptor (beta chain) was identified in a study of cytomegalovirus exposure and HLA in healthy donors. Study-wide background: Researchers found that approximately 77% of a few hundred genotyped donors fell within the Caucasian-associated ancestry cluster. Study-wide results and caveats: In a later analysis, TCR association rates varied by HLA locus: DRB1 most, HLA-C fewest. What was likely a sequencing artifact was a cluster of highly shared sequence variants.

Healthy bone marrow donors made up the cohort. Germline values: CDR1 GTSNPN, CDR2 SVGIG (reference sequence). The ends were cut back, 5 bases at V and 6 bases at J, with 16 bases in the middle. The CDR3 extends over 13 amino acids. With 60 Vbeta and 13 Jbeta primers, the PCR was carried out. Clones were read by immunoSEQ multiplex PCR, and TCRdb kept only the in-frame ones, dropping some. The sample comprises 200,000 or so clones, about 80% of which are singletons, and 2.1% rests with the top ten. As regards this clone: The antigen remains unidentified.

This TCR came from a woman aged 18-35 years in good health and CMV-seropositive. The sequenced sample was PBMCs. The rearrangement uses TRBV30 and TRBJ1-1; D remains unclear. The CDR3 region is CAWSPRVGAEAFF. The CDR3 region has the DNA TGTGCCTGGTCACCGAGGGTTGGCGCTGAAGCTTTCTTT.